Below are 2 T cell receptor beta chains sequenced from a single sample in a study of T cells in Graves' hyperthyroidism and ophthalmopathy. The TCR beta CDR3 regions underwent amplification using RNA transcripts as the source. The HTBI primer set was used in a first-round RT-PCR of the TCR CDR3. Via MiXCR, TCRdb re-called the multiplex PCR reads, giving one row per CDR3 protein. The top ten hold 26% of the sample, which has approximately 480,000 distinct CDR3 sequences, less than 25% seen once. Specimen: blood. These receptors were obtained from a man between 18 and 35 years old with Graves' hyperthyroidism.

This clonotype was recorded many times. The chain recombines TRBV29-1 with TRBJ2-7; possibly TRBD2 for D (6 bases). Germline assignment: CDR1 SQVTM and CDR2 ANQGSEA. V lost 6 bases, J lost 1 base, and 10 bases lay in between. The CDR3 consists of 12 residues. The CDR3, as DNA: TGCAGCGTGGGGGGTCATTCCTACGAGCAGTACTTC. Amino acid sequence: CSVGGHSYEQYF.

This clonotype was observed at least ten times. The chain's CDR3 is CASSFGLGTEAFF. In DNA, the CDR3 is TGTGCCAGCAGTTTCGGACTGGGCACTGAAGCTTTCTTT. The rearrangement joins TRBV6-5 to TRBJ1-1, with D uncertain. The V gene's germline CDR1 is MNHEY and CDR2 SVGAGI. The CDR3 spans 13 residues. V lost 4 bases and J lost 4, with 10 bases in between.